This T cell receptor beta chain was sequenced for a study of T cell responses to AZD1222 COVID-19 vaccine. Study outcomes and limitations: Baseline serology detected seropositivity in only six or seven AZD1222 recipients. A rise in Spike-specific TCR breadth and depth followed two AZD1222 doses. The donor cohort was predominantly white British with a female majority, and clonal diversity may have been underestimated. At 160-218 and 743-854, vaccine-associated CD4 TCRs were dominant, and they spanned spike.

Remarks on this clone: Its target is not known.

The protocol was immunoSEQ multiplex PCR, while the TCRdb copy is restricted to in-frame clones and leaves out a portion. Here the sample spans under 200,000 clones, almost 95% being singletons. The CDR3 has 14 residues. Germline CDR1 and CDR2: KGHSH and LQKENI. Trimming removed 3 bases from V and 3 bases from J, with 8 bases in between. The J gene is TRBJ2-2, the V gene TRBV18; D is ambiguous. Specimen: peripheral blood, collected on day 0 of AZD1222 vaccination. The sequence was obtained from an adult in good health. The CDR3 nucleotides read TGTGCCAGCTCACCGGGCAGAGACACCGGGGAGCTGTTTTTT. Amino acid sequence: CASSPGRDTGELFF. Full variable domain (rest looked up from reference TRBV18 and TRBJ2-2): NAGVMQNPRHLVRRRGQEARLRCSPMKGHSHVYWYRQLPEEGLKFMVYLQKENIIDESGMPKERFSAEFPKEGPSILRIQQVVRGDSAAYFCASSPGRDTGELFFGEGSRLTVL.